Each of the 14 T cell receptor beta chains below was sequenced from the same sample in a study of blood T cell repertoires in COVID-19. Assay used: immunoSEQ multiplex PCR; TCRdb lists only in-frame clones, some missing. This table holds around 300,000 clones, roughly nine tenths found once. Specimen: peripheral blood. The receptors derive from a woman between 40 and 55 years old who had recovered from COVID-19.

The rearrangement links TRBV30 to TRBJ2-3, with 8 positions matching TRBD1. The V and J ends lost 4 bases and 4 bases, in that order; junction bases with no gene match: 10. The CDR3 has 15 amino acids. Germline values: CDR1 GTSNPN, CDR2 SVGIG (reference sequence). The CDR3 sequence is CAWNLGVGQADTQYF. CDR3 in DNA: TGTGCCTGGAATCTCGGGGTGGGACAGGCAGATACGCAGTATTTT.

The chain has TRBV7-8 and TRBJ2-3, with 12 bases identical to TRBD2. This CDR3 is 19 amino acids long. With 3 bases clipped from V and 4 bases from J, the junction kept 14 bases outside the gene matches. In germline, CDR1 is SGHVS, CDR2 FQNEAQ. The CDR3 is CASSLLVGTSGSRADTQYF. The CDR3 bases are TGTGCCAGCAGCTTGCTTGTAGGGACTAGCGGGTCTAGGGCAGATACGCAGTATTTT.

The rearrangement joins TRBV19 to TRBJ2-7, with 11 bases fitting TRBD1. The CDR3 spans 15 residues. The ends lost 5 bases at V and 4 bases at J; junction bases unmatched: 7. Germline-derived CDR1 and CDR2 are LNHDA and SQIVND (reference sequence). CDR3 nucleotide sequence: TGTGCCAGTAGTTCCGGGACAGGGGGAGGGTACGAGCAGTACTTC. Translation gives CASSSGTGGGYEQYF.

This clone was seen just once. The chain joins TRBV11-2 to TRBJ2-7, with 9 positions matching TRBD2. The CDR3 sequence is 17 residues long. V dropped 0 bases and J dropped 3; count of bases not matched to a gene: 9. Germline V gives CDR1 SGHAT, CDR2 FQNNGV. CDR3 sequence (DNA): TGTGCCAGCAGCTTAGATTTGGCGGGAGGGCTATACTACGAGCAGTACTTC. It is translated as CASSLDLAGGLYYEQYF.

The chain links TRBV10-3 to TRBJ2-2; perhaps TRBD1 as D (6 bases). CDR1 and CDR2 from the germline V gene are ENHRY and SYGVKD. V lost 6 bases and J 2 bases, leaving 16 bases between the germline ends. This CDR3 is built from 16 residues. The CDR3 bases are TGTGCCATCAGGGGGGCCGGGACGGGAAACACCGGGGAGCTGTTTTTT. Translation gives CAIRGAGTGNTGELFF.

This chain connects TRBV10-2 to TRBJ2-1; 8 bases are a match to TRBD2. Per the germline V gene, CDR1 is WSHSY and CDR2 is SAAADI. The CDR3 is 15 amino acids. V lost 10 bases to trimming and J lost 6 bases; unmatched junction nucleotides: 14. As DNA, the CDR3 is TGCGCCACCACCCCCCGGGAGGGCCCAGGCAATGAGCAGTTCTTC. Its protein product is CATTPREGPGNEQFF.

The V gene is TRBV6-5, the J gene TRBJ2-7; 7 bases align to TRBD1. V lost 6 bases to trimming and J lost 2 bases; unmatched junction nucleotides: 4. Per the germline V gene, CDR1 is MNHEY and CDR2 is SVGAGI. This CDR3 is 13 amino acids long. The CDR3 sequence is CASRKTGTYEQYF. The CDR3 nucleotides read TGTGCCAGCAGGAAGACAGGGACCTACGAGCAGTACTTC.

The chain has TRBV3-1 (or the pseudogene TRBV3-2) and TRBJ2-5; D possibly corresponds to TRBD1 (5 bases). The V end was cut by 4 bases, the J end by 1 base, with 10 bases between. This CDR3 comprises 14 residues. Germline V CDR1 and CDR2: LGHDT, YNNKEL (reference sequence). For the CDR3, the DNA is TGTGCCAGCAGCCCCAGGGCTTTCCAAGAGACCCAGTACTTC. Protein: CASSPRAFQETQYF.

This rearrangement joins TRBV5-1 to TRBJ2-5, with D possibly matching TRBD2 (5 bases). Trimming cost V 4 bases and J 5 bases, with 12 bases left between them. This CDR3 is built from 13 residues. Per the germline V gene, CDR1 is SGHRS and CDR2 is YFSETQ. In DNA form, the CDR3 reads TGCGCCAGCAGCCCCGGGATTATGGAGACCCAGTACTTC. Its translation: CASSPGIMETQYF.

This clone was detected only once. The gene calls are TRBV12-3 or TRBV12-4 and TRBJ1-2; 8 bases line up with TRBD1. The CDR3 has 13 amino acids. The ends lost 6 bases at V and 8 bases at J; junction bases unmatched: 8. CDR3 sequence reads: CASRAGRGRGYTF. The CDR3 nucleotides are TGTGCCAGCAGGGCGGGCAGGGGGCGAGGCTACACCTTC.

The chain recombines TRBV12-3 or TRBV12-4 with TRBJ2-1; a possible D gene is TRBD2 (6 bases). The V gene lost 3 bases and the J gene lost 11 bases, with 11 bases spanning the gap. The CDR3 sequence is 12 residues long. Here the CDR3 reads CASSFSGGKQFF. CDR3 sequence (DNA): TGTGCCAGCAGTTTCTCCGGGGGAAAGCAGTTCTTC.

The genes are TRBV27 and TRBJ2-5, with 7 bases fitting TRBD2. The CDR3 loop spans 14 amino acids. The trim removed 6 bases at V and 1 base at J, leaving 5 bases unmatched. Germline values: CDR1 MNHEY, CDR2 SMNVEV (reference sequence). The CDR3 reads CASSQGRGQETQYF. The CDR3 nucleotides read TGTGCCAGCAGCCAAGGGAGGGGCCAAGAGACCCAGTACTTC.

The V gene is TRBV3-1 (or the pseudogene TRBV3-2), the J gene TRBJ2-5; a weak D match, TRBD2 (6 bases). Between the trimmed V and J ends, which lost 0 bases and 1 base, there was a span of 21 bases. This CDR3 has 19 amino acids. Germline CDR1 and CDR2: LGHDT and YNNKEL (reference sequence). DNA of the CDR3: TGTGCCAGCAGCCAAGATCGGGCGAGGAGGGAGATCCTCCAAGAGACCCAGTACTTC. It yields the protein CASSQDRARREILQETQYF.

The rearrangement links TRBV11-3 to TRBJ2-7; D is unresolved. The germline V gene encodes CDR1 SGHNT and CDR2 YENEEA. V was clipped by 0 bases and J by 2 bases, with 5 bases between them. The CDR3 loop spans 13 amino acids. DNA for the CDR3: TGTGCCAGCAGCTTAGACCCTGCCTACGAGCAGTACTTC. Translation gives CASSLDPAYEQYF.